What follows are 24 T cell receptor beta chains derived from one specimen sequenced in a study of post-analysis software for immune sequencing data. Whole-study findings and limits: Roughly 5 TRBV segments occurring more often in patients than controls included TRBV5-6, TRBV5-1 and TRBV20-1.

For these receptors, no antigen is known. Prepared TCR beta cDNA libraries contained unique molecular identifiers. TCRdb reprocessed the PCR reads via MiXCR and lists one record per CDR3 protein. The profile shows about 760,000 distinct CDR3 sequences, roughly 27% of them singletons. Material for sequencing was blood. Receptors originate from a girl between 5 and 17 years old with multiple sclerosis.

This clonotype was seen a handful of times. CDR3 sequence: CASSSSSRGPGYTF. The CDR3, as DNA: TGTGCCAGCAGCTCCTCCTCCAGGGGGCCCGGCTACACCTTC. The rearrangement joins TRBV7-2 to TRBJ1-2; TRBD1 aligns across 8 bases. The junction had 9 bases not matched to a gene; V was cut back by 4 bases and J by 8 bases. The CDR3 has 14 amino acids. Germline loops: CDR1 SGHTA, CDR2 FQGNSA.

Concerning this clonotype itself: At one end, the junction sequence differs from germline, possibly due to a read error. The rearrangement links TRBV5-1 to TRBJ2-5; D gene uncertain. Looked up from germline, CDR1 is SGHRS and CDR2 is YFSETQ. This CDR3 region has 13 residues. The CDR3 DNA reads TGCGCCGGCAGCTTGAAGTACCAAGAGACCCAGTACTTC. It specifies CAGSLKYQETQYF.

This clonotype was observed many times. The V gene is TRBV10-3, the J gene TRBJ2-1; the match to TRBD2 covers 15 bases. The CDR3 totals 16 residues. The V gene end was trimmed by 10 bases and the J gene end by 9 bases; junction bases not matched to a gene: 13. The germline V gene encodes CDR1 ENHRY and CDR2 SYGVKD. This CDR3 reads CATRTSGGARDGEQFF. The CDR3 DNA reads TGTGCCACTAGGACTAGCGGGGGGGCCCGGGATGGTGAGCAGTTCTTC.

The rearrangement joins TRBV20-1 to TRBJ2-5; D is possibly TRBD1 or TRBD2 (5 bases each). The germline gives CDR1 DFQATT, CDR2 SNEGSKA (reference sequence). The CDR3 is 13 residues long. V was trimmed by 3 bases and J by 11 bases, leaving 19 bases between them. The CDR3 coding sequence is TGCAGTGCTAGGTCGGGGCGTGGTAATGAGCAGTACTTC. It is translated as CSARSGRGNEQYF.

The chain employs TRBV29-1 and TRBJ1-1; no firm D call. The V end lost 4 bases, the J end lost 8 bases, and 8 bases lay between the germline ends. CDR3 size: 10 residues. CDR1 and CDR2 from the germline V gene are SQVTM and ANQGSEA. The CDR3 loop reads CSVARGEAFF. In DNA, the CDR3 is TGCAGCGTTGCGCGTGGCGAAGCTTTCTTT.

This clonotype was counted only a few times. CDR3 coding DNA: TGTGCCAGCAGGGGGGAGGGAGCTCCCTACAATGAGCAGTTCTTC. Translation: CASRGEGAPYNEQFF. The chain couples TRBV11-2 to TRBJ2-1; 7 bases line up with TRBD2. Germline loops: CDR1 SGHAT, CDR2 FQNNGV. The CDR3 has 15 residues. The V and J ends lost 6 bases and 2 bases, in that order; junction bases with no gene match: 7.

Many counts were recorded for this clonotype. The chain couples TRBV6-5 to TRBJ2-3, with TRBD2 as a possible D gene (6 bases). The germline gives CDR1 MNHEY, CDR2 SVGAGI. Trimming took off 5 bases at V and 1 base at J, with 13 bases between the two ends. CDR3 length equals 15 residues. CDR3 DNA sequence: TGTGCCAGCAGTCGCGGAGGGGAAGGCACAGATACGCAGTATTTT. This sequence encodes CASSRGGEGTDTQYF.

CDR3 protein: CSAEGQGGSNQPQHF. The CDR3 nucleotides are TGCAGTGCTGAGGGACAGGGAGGGAGCAATCAGCCCCAGCATTTT. J is TRBJ1-5 and V is TRBV20-1; 9 bases line up with TRBD1. This CDR3 is 15 amino acids long. V lost 5 bases, J lost 1 base, and 6 bases stayed unmatched. CDR1 is DFQATT and CDR2 is SNEGSKA in the germline V gene (reference sequence).

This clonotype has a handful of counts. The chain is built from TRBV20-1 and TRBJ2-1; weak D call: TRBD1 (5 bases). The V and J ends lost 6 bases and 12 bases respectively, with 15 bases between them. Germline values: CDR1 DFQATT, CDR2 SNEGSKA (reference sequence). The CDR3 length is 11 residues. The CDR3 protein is CSARTPKVQFF. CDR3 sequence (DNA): TGCAGTGCCAGGACACCCAAGGTGCAGTTCTTC.

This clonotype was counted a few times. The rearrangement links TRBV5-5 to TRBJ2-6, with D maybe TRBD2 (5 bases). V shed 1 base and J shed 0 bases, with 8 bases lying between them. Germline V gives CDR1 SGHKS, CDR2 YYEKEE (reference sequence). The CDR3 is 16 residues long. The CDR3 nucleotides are TGTGCCAGCAGCTTGCCCGGGATCTCTGGGGCCAACGTCCTGACTTTC. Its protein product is CASSLPGISGANVLTF.

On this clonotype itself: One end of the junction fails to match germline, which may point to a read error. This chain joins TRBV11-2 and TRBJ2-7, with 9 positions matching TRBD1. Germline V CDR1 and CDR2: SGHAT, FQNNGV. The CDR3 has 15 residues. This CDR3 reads CASSFGTGKTYVQYF. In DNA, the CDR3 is TGTGCCAGCAGCTTCGGGACAGGGAAAACCTACGTGCAGTACTTC. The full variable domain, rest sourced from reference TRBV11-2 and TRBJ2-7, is EAGVAQSPRYKIIEKRQSVAFWCNPISGHATLYWYQQILGQGPKLLIQFQNNGVVDDSQLPKDRFSAERLKGVDSTLKIQPAKLEDSAVYLCASSFGTGKTYVQYFGPGTRLTVT.

The CDR3, as DNA: TGTGCCAGCAGCCCCGGGGGGGGCGCCCGGCAGCCCCAGCATTTT. It yields the protein CASSPGGGARQPQHF. The chain couples TRBV7-2 to TRBJ1-5, with D possibly TRBD1 on 6 matching bases. CDR1 and CDR2 from the germline V gene are SGHTA and FQGNSA. There are 15 residues in the CDR3. V lost 5 bases, J lost 7 bases, and 18 bases lay in between.

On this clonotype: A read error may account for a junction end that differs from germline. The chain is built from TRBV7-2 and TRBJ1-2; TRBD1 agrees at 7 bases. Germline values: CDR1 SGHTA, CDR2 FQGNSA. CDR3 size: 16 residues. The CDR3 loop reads CVSSSLLGQANYGYTF. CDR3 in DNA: TGTGTCAGCAGCTCTCTACTCGGACAGGCTAACTATGGCTACACCTTC.

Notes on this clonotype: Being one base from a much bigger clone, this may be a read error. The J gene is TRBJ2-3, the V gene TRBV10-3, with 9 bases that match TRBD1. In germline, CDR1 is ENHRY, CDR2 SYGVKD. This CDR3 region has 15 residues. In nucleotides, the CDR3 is TGTGCCATCAGTTTACAGGGGGCACTCACAGATATGCAGTATTTT. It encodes CAISLQGALTDMQYF.

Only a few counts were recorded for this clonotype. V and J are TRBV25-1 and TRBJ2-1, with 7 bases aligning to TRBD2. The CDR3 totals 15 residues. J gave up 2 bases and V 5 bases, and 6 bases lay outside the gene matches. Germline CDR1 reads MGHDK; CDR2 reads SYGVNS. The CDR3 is CASSPLRGAYNEQFF. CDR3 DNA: TGTGCCAGCAGTCCCCTTCGGGGGGCCTACAATGAGCAGTTCTTC.

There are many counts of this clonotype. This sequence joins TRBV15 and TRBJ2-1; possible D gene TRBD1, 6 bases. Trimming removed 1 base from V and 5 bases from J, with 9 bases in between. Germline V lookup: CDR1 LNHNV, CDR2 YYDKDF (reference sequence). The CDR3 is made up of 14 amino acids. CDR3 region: CATSRVGTHNEQFF. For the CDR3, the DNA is TGTGCCACCAGCAGAGTTGGGACACACAATGAGCAGTTCTTC.

DNA of the CDR3: TGCAGCGTTGAAGTTAACAGGGCCTACGAGCAGTACTTC. This codes for CSVEVNRAYEQYF. The V call is TRBV29-1, the J call TRBJ2-7; tentative D call: TRBD1 (6 bases). Per the germline V gene, CDR1 is SQVTM and CDR2 is ANQGSEA. Deletions cut 1 base from V and 2 bases from J, with 9 bases between. This CDR3 is 13 amino acids long.

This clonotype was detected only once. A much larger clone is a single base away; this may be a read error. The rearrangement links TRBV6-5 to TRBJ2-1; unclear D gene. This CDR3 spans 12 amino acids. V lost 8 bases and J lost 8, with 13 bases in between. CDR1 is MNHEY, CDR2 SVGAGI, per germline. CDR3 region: CASGPSYHEQFF. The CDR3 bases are TGTGCCAGCGGCCCTTCTTACCATGAGCAGTTCTTC.

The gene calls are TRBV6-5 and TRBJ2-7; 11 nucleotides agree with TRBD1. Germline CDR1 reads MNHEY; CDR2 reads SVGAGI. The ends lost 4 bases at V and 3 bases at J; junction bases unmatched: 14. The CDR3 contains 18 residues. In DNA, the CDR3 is TGTGCCAGCAGTTCCAATTCCGTGGGACAGGGGGGACTCTACGAGCAGTACTTC. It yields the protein CASSSNSVGQGGLYEQYF.

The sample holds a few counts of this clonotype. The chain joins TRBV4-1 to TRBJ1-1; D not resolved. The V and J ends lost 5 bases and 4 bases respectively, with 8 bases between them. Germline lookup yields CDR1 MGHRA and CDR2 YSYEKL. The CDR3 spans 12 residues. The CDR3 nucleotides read TGCGCCAGCAGCGATCGCGGCACTGAAGCTTTCTTT. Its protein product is CASSDRGTEAFF.

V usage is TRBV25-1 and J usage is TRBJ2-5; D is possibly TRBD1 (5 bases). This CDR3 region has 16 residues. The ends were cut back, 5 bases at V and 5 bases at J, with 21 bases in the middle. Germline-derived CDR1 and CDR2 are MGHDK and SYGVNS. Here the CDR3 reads CASSSIMTDLSETQYF. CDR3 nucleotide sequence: TGTGCCAGCAGTTCTATCATGACAGACTTGAGCGAGACCCAGTACTTC.

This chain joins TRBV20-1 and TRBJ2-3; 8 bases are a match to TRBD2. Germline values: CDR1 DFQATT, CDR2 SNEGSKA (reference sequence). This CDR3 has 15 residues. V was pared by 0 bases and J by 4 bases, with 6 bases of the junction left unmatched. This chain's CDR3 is CSAREGTRSADTQYF. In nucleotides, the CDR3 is TGCAGTGCTAGAGAGGGGACTAGATCTGCAGATACGCAGTATTTT.

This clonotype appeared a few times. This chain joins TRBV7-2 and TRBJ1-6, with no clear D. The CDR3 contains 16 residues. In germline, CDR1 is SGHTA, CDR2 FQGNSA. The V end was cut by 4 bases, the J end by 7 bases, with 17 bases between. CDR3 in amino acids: CASSSGAGITNSPLHF. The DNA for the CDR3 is TGTGCCAGCAGCTCCGGCGCCGGGATTACAAATTCACCCCTCCACTTT.

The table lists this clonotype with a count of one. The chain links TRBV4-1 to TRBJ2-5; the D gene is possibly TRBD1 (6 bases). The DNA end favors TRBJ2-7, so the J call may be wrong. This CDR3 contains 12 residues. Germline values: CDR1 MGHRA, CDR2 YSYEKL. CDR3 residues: CASRSTGYEQYF. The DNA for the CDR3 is TGCGCCAGCAGGTCGACAGGCTACGAGCAGTACTTC.